This TCR beta chain was recorded in a study of cytomegalovirus exposure and HLA in healthy donors (dated by TCRdb to about 2017). Looking at the study overall: According to an earlier analysis of a few hundred of the donors, 150 million to 200 million T cells yielded 117 million unique TCR beta sequences and about 300 Gb of sequence data. Around 320 gigabases of sequencing data and approximately 85 million unique TCR sequences were included in an early release covering under 650 HLA-typed donors. Of the roughly 400 genotyped donors, 81% fell in the genetic ancestry cluster associated with self-reported Caucasian donors. The study was designed to test whether signatures of past pathogen exposure could be identified by cataloging public T cell receptors. The study profiled the T cell repertoires of more than 500 subjects by immunosequencing and related them to cytomegalovirus serostatus. A separate validation cohort of over 95 different subjects was used in addition to the roughly 640-subject first cohort. To predict cytomegalovirus infection status, the study combined high-throughput TCR immunosequencing, statistical association of individual TCRs with disease status, and machine learning. A later analysis re-examined previously published TCR beta repertoires from several hundred donors and added high-resolution HLA genotyping to investigate patterns of TCR occurrence. Rather than using new phenotypic data, the later analysis identified candidate immune exposures from TCR beta sequences and from how often those sequences occurred across donors. To decide whether each TCR beta V gene segment behaved as functional or pseudogenic, an earlier analysis of some 540 of the donors relied on high-throughput TCR beta sequencing. Donor age, sex, ethnicity and CMV serostatus were compiled alongside the repertoire data. A later genetic analysis took genome-wide SNP genotypes for 398 of the 666 donors and used that subset as a discovery cohort. All discovery cohort repertoires had been generated using a single sequencing platform. HLA typing covered class I and class II loci at four-digit resolution. The number of donors typed differed by locus, with about 629-640 for A, B, C, DRB1 and DQB1, roughly 520 for DQA1, nearly 610 for DPA1, and around 460 for DPB1. Because of strong linkage in the cohort, four to six DR-DQ haplotypes were treated as single units for association and clustering. On average, around 240,000 unique TCR beta nucleotide sequences were sequenced per donor among 350 to 400 genotyped donors of the cohort, with roughly 18% of those sequences being non-productive. General findings and caveats noted by the study authors: The classifier was reported to diagnose cytomegalovirus status with high specificity and sensitivity in both the original and validation cohorts. In a later genetic analysis, a missense DCLRE1C variant was associated with V-gene and J-gene trimming of TCR beta chains, and the association was replicated in an independent cohort. According to a later analysis, TCR association rates differed among HLA loci, with DRB1 alleles showing the most associated TCRs and HLA-C alleles showing the fewest. The only immune exposure information available for the cohort was CMV serostatus. Because the 87-base-pair reads could not distinguish some IMGT-functional V segments, including TRBV6-2 and TRBV6-3, those segments were excluded. A later analysis reported that several top co-occurrence clusters appeared linked to parvovirus B19, influenza, CMV and Epstein-Barr virus. Three of the identified cytomegalovirus-associated TCR beta chains were confirmed in vitro to be specific for cytomegalovirus antigens. Linkage disequilibrium might explain the correlated functional status among segregating V segments, but an unknown experimental factor could not be ruled out. A cluster of highly shared sequence variants was judged likely to represent a technical artifact of the sequencing pipeline. Because counts were too low, roughly 17 rarely observed V segments, including chromosome 9 orphons, were left out of the earlier analysis of 587 of the donors. The presence/absence analyses assumed that sequencing depth was roughly uniform across donors, and that assumption may not be true. In a later analysis, HLA-associated TCR beta chains showed more clonal expansion and lower generation probabilities than non-associated chains that were equally common. In the study, some 180 TCR beta chains were listed as associated with cytomegalovirus. According to a later analysis, most CMV-associated TCR beta chains appeared to be HLA-restricted, and the HLA associations seemed to be driven largely by CMV exposure. The authors suggested that the approach could potentially be extended to other disease states and immunological phenotypes. Across donors, most TCR sequences were observed very rarely, whereas some public TCRs were present in many individuals. Strong co-occurrence of HLA alleles, especially DR and DQ, made assigning TCR associations to individual alleles difficult. A further reported finding was that TCR beta sequences accurately predicted the HLA-A and HLA-B alleles for most subjects in the first cohort. A later genetic analysis reported fewer N-insertions in productive TCRs among donors in an Asian-associated ancestry cluster than the roughly 720-donor mean. An earlier analysis of approximately 600 of the donors showed that most TCR beta V segments appeared in productive rearrangements either about 87% or about 30% of the time, which broadly matched IMGT annotations. This cohort had only TCR beta chains sequenced, and the lack of alpha or paired-chain data limited which features could be detected. Specific HLA alleles were associated with more than 15,000 TCR beta sequences at a false discovery rate of 0.05 in a later analysis. HLA typing was unavailable for some donors at each locus, so association tests used only the typed subset.

The cohort consisted of fewer than 700 healthy bone marrow donors. At the time of sampling, all cohort members were nominally healthy, though unrecorded immune exposures were likely present. The donor tested CMV seropositive, placing the donor among the 289 seropositive members of the cohort. A peripheral blood sample was collected from each donor, and TCR beta sequencing was performed on peripheral blood mononuclear cells. Genomic DNA was extracted from the blood cell samples with the Qiagen DNeasy Blood Extraction Kit. In regard to this clone: Its cognate antigen has yet to be identified. No much larger clonotype is one base removed from it; base qualities were not supplied.

The CDR3 measures 15 amino acids from cysteine to phenylalanine. Left in the record is the CDR3 DNA by itself, 45 bases read in frame from the first base. CDR1 and CDR2, per the germline V gene (reference sequence), are GTSNPN and SVGIG. V trim: 0 bases; J trim: 8 bases; unmatched bases: 7. Library preparation was by the immunoSEQ multiplex PCR assay. For the multiplex PCR, a mixture combining 60 forward primers for TCR Vbeta segments and 13 reverse primers for TCR Jbeta segments was used. Amplification of the CDR3 region of rearranged TCR beta genes was performed with a multiplex PCR assay on genomic DNA. Amplified TCR beta libraries were sequenced as 87-base-pair reads on the Illumina HiSeq System. The authors' analysis ran thus. Across the 500 to 700 repertoires, a later analysis counted approximately 83 million unique TCR beta chains, some 11 million of which were shared by at least two donors. To remove PCR and sequencing errors, raw reads were error-corrected and collapsed into unique sequences using a nearest-neighbor algorithm that merged closely related sequences. V, D and J gene segments were assigned by aligning CDR3 sequences to IMGT reference sequences. For a sequence to be retained, a match of at least six nucleotides was required to both a V gene segment and a J gene segment. A rearrangement was called productive if the CDR3 had no stop codons and remained in frame with V and J, and every other rearrangement was called non-productive. Following IMGT convention, CDR3 was defined as the stretch from the second conserved V-encoded cysteine to the conserved J-encoded phenylalanine. The earlier analysis of 587 of the donors excluded sequences that lacked an unambiguous match to a single V gene segment. An earlier analysis of 500 to 600 of the donors classified V segments as functional when productive rearrangements were above 56.7% and as segregating when the standard deviation between donors was above 5%. To diagnose cytomegalovirus status from the catalog of TCR beta chain sequences, a statistical classification framework was built. A later analysis assigned V and J genes by comparing TCR nucleotide sequences with IMGT/GENE-DB human TR gene sequences. The TCRdist pipeline was used in a later analysis to assign CDR3 sequences and most-parsimonious VDJ recombination scenarios. In a later analysis, each TCR beta chain was defined by its CDR3 amino acid sequence together with its V-gene family, and reads without a unique V-gene family were excluded. To address suspected cross-contamination and a sequencing artifact, a later analysis removed around 590 highly shared, low-generation-probability nucleotide sequences. In a later analysis, a clonal expansion index was calculated for each public chain from normalized within-repertoire ranks of inferred template counts. Generation probabilities in a later analysis came from a VDJ recombination model fitted to out-of-frame rearrangements, and those results were checked against IGoR. Hypergeometric tests were used in a later analysis to score TCR-TCR, TCR-HLA and TCR-CMV co-occurrence, with a repertoire-size bias correction applied to the TCR pairs. A later analysis estimated false discovery rates by permuting HLA or CMV assignments 20 times. In a later analysis, co-occurring TCRs were grouped using DBSCAN, with TCRdist sequence similarity added in when clustering inside HLA-allele-positive subsets. Repertoires with fewer than 30,000 or more than 120,000 public chains, plus five repertoires with anomalous nucleotide sharing, were excluded from co-occurrence clustering. This is the immuneACCESS table as TCRdb keeps it, with only in-frame sequences that have V and J called. A part of the clones is gone; compared with another copy, unresolved V genes explain less than half, and the rest is unexplained. V and J calls and clone size are those listed in that table; D and trimming were worked out from the DNA. This sample is represented by 110,000 or so clones; about two thirds of them were singletons. Together, the top ten hold about 5% of the sample.

This receptor was obtained from a woman in her seventies in good health and CMV-seropositive. Sequencing input: PBMCs. This chain joins TRBV30 to TRBJ2-1, and TRBD2 matches 10 of the central bases. For the CDR3, the sequence is CAWSVAAGGLYEQFF. The nucleotides read TGTGCCTGGAGTGTAGCAGCGGGGGGGCTTTATGAGCAGTTCTTC.